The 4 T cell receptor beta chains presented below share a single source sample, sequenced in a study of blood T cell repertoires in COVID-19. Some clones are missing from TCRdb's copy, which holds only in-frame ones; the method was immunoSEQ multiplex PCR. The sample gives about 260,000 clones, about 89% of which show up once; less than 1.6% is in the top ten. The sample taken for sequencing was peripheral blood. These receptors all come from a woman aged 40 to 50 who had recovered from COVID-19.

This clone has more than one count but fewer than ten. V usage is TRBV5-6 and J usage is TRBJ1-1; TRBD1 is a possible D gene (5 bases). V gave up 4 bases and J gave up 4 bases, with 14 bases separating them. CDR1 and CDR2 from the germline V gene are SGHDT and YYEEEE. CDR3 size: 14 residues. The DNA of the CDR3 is TGTGCCAGCAGCATCGGGGGAGGTGCCACTGAAGCTTTCTTT. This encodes CASSIGGGATEAFF.

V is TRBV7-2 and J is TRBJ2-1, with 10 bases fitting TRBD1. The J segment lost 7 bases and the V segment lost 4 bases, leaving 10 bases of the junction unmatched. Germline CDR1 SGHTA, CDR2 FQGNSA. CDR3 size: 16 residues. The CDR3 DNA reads TGTGCCAGCAGCTCCGGGACAGGGGCCGCCCCGAATGAGCAGTTCTTC. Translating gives CASSSGTGAAPNEQFF.

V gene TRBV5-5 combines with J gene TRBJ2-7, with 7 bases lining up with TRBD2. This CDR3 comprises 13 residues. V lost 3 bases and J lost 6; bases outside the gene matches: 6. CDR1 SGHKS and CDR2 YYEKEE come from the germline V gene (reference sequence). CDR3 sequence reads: CASSWGGEGEQYF. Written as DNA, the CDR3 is TGTGCCAGCAGCTGGGGAGGGGAAGGCGAGCAGTACTTC.

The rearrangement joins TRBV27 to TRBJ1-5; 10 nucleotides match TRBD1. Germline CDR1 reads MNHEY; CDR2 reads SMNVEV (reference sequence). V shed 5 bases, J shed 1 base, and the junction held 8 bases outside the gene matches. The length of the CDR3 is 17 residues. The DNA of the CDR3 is TGTGCCAGCAGTATCGGGACAGGGGTTCGGAGCAATCAGCCCCAGCATTTT. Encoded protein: CASSIGTGVRSNQPQHF.